This entry lists 28 T cell receptor beta chains sequenced from one sample in a study of T cells after yellow fever vaccination. TCRdb itself ran the 5' RACE reads through MiXCR, one entry per CDR3 protein. The sample lists about 210,000 distinct CDR3 sequences; approximately 6.3% were seen once. Sequencing was performed on CD4+ T cells sorted from PBMCs, taken on the day of the yellow fever booster vaccination. The receptors were sampled from a man aged 25 to 40 who received the YFV17D yellow fever vaccine.

This clonotype was counted ten times or more. The chain recombines TRBV5-1 with TRBJ2-1; D is possibly TRBD2 (5 bases). There are 15 residues in the CDR3. Trimming stripped 1 base from V and 6 bases from J, with 14 bases between. Germline assignment: CDR1 SGHRS and CDR2 YFSETQ. CDR3 loop: CASSLMASGPNEQFF. CDR3 nucleotides: TGCGCCAGCAGCTTGATGGCAAGCGGACCCAATGAGCAGTTCTTC.

This clonotype was seen a handful of times. This chain uses TRBV20-1 with TRBJ1-5; 7 positions agree with TRBD1. In germline, CDR1 is DFQATT, CDR2 SNEGSKA (reference sequence). J was trimmed by 2 bases and V by 5 bases; bases with no gene match: 6. This CDR3 has 14 residues. The CDR3 is CSAGDRTRNQPQHF. CDR3 sequence (DNA): TGCAGTGCTGGGGACAGAACCCGCAATCAGCCCCAGCATTTT.

This clonotype was seen more than once but under ten times. CDR3 DNA sequence: TGTGCCAGCAGCTTCGAACGGAATCTACAAGAGACCCAGTACTTC. Translated: CASSFERNLQETQYF. The V gene is TRBV5-4, the J gene TRBJ2-5, with D unresolved. Germline V CDR1 and CDR2: SGHNT, YYREEE (reference sequence). CDR3 length equals 15 residues. The V and J ends lost 2 bases and 2 bases respectively, with 13 bases between them.

The rearrangement uses TRBV7-6 and TRBJ1-4, with a tentative D call TRBD1 (5 bases). CDR1 is SGHVS and CDR2 is FNYEAQ in the germline V gene. The CDR3 extends over 14 amino acids. V was clipped by 5 bases and J by 4 bases, with 11 bases between them. The chain's CDR3 is CASSRRGVNEKLFF. CDR3 nucleotide sequence: TGTGCCAGCAGCCGCCGGGGGGTTAATGAAAAACTGTTTTTT.

V and J are TRBV5-1 and TRBJ2-7; TRBD1 matches at 10 bases. The CDR3 consists of 14 residues. Looked up from germline, CDR1 is SGHRS and CDR2 is YFSETQ. The J segment lost 5 bases and the V segment lost 7 bases, leaving 9 bases of the junction unmatched. As DNA, the CDR3 is TGCGCCAGCTCTACTGGGACAGGGGAACACGAGCAGTACTTC. This sequence encodes CASSTGTGEHEQYF. Drawing the rest from reference TRBV5-1 and TRBJ2-7, the complete variable domain is KAGVTQTPRYLIKTRGQQVTLSCSPISGHRSVSWYQQTPGQGLQFLFEYFSETQRNKGNFPGRFSGRQFSNSRSEMNVSTLELGDSALYLCASSTGTGEHEQYFGPGTRLTVT.

This clonotype appeared many times. The chain recombines TRBV12-3 or TRBV12-4 with TRBJ2-7, with D possibly being TRBD1 (5 bases). This CDR3 region has 13 residues. The V gene lost 10 bases and the J gene lost 2 bases, with 15 bases spanning the gap. In nucleotides, the CDR3 is TGTGCCACCGCCCAGGGCCCGACCTACGAGCAGTACTTC. Protein sequence: CATAQGPTYEQYF.

The chain links TRBV25-1 to TRBJ2-1; 12 nucleotides agree with TRBD2. This CDR3 is built from 17 residues. V was clipped by 3 bases and J by 6 bases; unmatched bases: 9. The germline V gene encodes CDR1 MGHDK and CDR2 SYGVNS. The CDR3 protein is CASSEAVTSGSPNEQFF. CDR3 nucleotide sequence: TGTGCCAGCAGTGAGGCCGTGACTAGCGGGAGTCCCAATGAGCAGTTCTTC.

V gene TRBV5-1 combines with J gene TRBJ1-2; possibly TRBD1 for D (5 bases). CDR3 length: 13 amino acids. Germline V lookup: CDR1 SGHRS, CDR2 YFSETQ. V gave up 4 bases and J gave up 4 bases, with 11 bases separating them. The CDR3 DNA follows: TGCGCCAGCAGCCGGGGGGAATCCTATGGCTACACCTTC. This translates into CASSRGESYGYTF.

This clonotype was counted only a few times. The V gene is TRBV7-2, the J gene TRBJ1-5; TRBD1 might be the D (6 bases). Trimming shortened V by 1 base and J by 9 bases, and 13 bases separated the two germline ends. The CDR3 extends over 14 amino acids. Germline CDR1 is SGHTA and CDR2 is FQGNSA. The chain's CDR3 is CASSLERGGGPQHF. The CDR3 nucleotides read TGTGCCAGCAGCTTAGAGAGGGGGGGTGGGCCCCAGCATTTT.

The CDR3 DNA reads TGTGCCAGCACCGTCAAAGGGAATTCACCCCTCCACTTT. Translating gives CASTVKGNSPLHF. The J gene is TRBJ1-6, the V gene TRBV28; D is uncertain. V dropped 7 bases and J dropped 7 bases, with 11 bases sitting between them. The germline V gene encodes CDR1 MDHEN and CDR2 SYDVKM. The CDR3 length is 13 residues.

This clonotype was found a few times. The chain joins TRBV29-1 to TRBJ2-7; 9 nucleotides line up with TRBD1. Germline values: CDR1 SQVTM, CDR2 ANQGSEA. The CDR3 has 15 amino acids. Trimming at V came to 2 bases and at J to 1 base, leaving 6 bases not matched to a gene. The CDR3 spells CSVELQGALSYEQYF. The DNA of the CDR3 is TGCAGCGTTGAACTACAGGGGGCTCTATCCTACGAGCAGTACTTC.

This clonotype appeared a few times. This sequence joins TRBV21-1 and TRBJ2-7; the D call TRBD2 from the table was never checked on the DNA. TRBV21-1 is described as a pseudogene. The CDR3 extends over 13 amino acids. CDR3 sequence reads: CASSRDETYEQYF. In DNA, the CDR3 is TGTGCCAGCAGCCGGGACGAGACCTACGAGCAGTACTTC.

This clonotype was recorded many times. The gene calls are TRBV20-1 and TRBJ2-1; 8 bases are shared with TRBD2. The length of the CDR3 is 14 residues. J gave up 9 bases and V 3 bases, and 10 bases lay outside the gene matches. CDR1 is DFQATT and CDR2 is SNEGSKA in the germline V gene (reference sequence). CDR3 sequence (DNA): TGCAGTGCTAGGGGACTAGATTCCGTGAGTGAGCAGTTCTTC. Protein: CSARGLDSVSEQFF.

This clonotype was counted between two and nine times. This chain uses TRBV12-3 or TRBV12-4 with TRBJ2-1; 9 positions match TRBD1. The CDR3 length is 14 residues. V gave up 5 bases and J gave up 10 bases; unmatched junction bases: 9. The CDR3 loop reads CASSVGQGREEQFF. The CDR3 nucleotides are TGTGCCAGCAGTGTCGGACAGGGGCGTGAGGAGCAGTTCTTC.

A few counts support this clonotype. This chain links TRBV6-5 with TRBJ2-5; TRBD2 aligns across 7 bases. Germline V lookup: CDR1 MNHEY, CDR2 SVGAGI. CDR3 length equals 15 residues. Trimming removed 2 bases from V and 2 bases from J; junction bases left unmatched: 5. The CDR3 DNA reads TGTGCCAGCAGTTACAGGGTGCGGGGGCAAGAGACCCAGTACTTC. Translating gives CASSYRVRGQETQYF.

This clonotype was observed a handful of times. V is TRBV20-1 and J is TRBJ2-3; the D gene could be TRBD1 or TRBD2 (6 bases each). The CDR3 length is 16 residues. Deletions cut 2 bases from V and 2 bases from J, with 17 bases between. Germline lookup yields CDR1 DFQATT and CDR2 SNEGSKA (reference sequence). CDR3 DNA sequence: TGCAGTGCTAGATGGACGTGGGGGGCGGCCACAGATACGCAGTATTTT. Residues: CSARWTWGAATDTQYF.

This clonotype turned up a few times. This chain links TRBV11-2 with TRBJ1-5; a possible D gene is TRBD1 (6 bases). Deletions cut 4 bases from V and 0 bases from J, with 13 bases between. CDR1 SGHAT and CDR2 FQNNGV come from the germline V gene. CDR3 length: 16 amino acids. This CDR3 reads CASSSDSLYSNQPQHF. The CDR3 coding sequence is TGTGCCAGCAGCTCGGACAGTCTATATAGCAATCAGCCCCAGCATTTT.

This clonotype was seen ten or more times. This chain joins TRBV6-1 and TRBJ2-7; D gene uncertain. Germline values: CDR1 MNHNS, CDR2 SASEGT. Trimming cost V 7 bases and J 0 bases, with 19 bases left between them. The CDR3 is 16 amino acids. CDR3 sequence (DNA): TGTGCCAGCAAATCAAGAGACCCCAGGAGCTCCTACGAGCAGTACTTC. Amino acid sequence: CASKSRDPRSSYEQYF.

This clonotype was detected a few times. The chain uses TRBV20-1 and TRBJ2-3; D unresolved. In germline, CDR1 is DFQATT, CDR2 SNEGSKA (reference sequence). Trimming took 6 bases from V and 4 from J, leaving 17 bases between them. This CDR3 has 14 amino acids. For the CDR3, the DNA is TGCAGTGCGTCTAGAGTTCGCAGCGCAGATACGCAGTATTTT. As protein: CSASRVRSADTQYF.

This clonotype appeared a few times. This chain links TRBV13 with TRBJ2-5; a weak D match, TRBD2 (6 bases). Germline CDR1 reads PRHDT; CDR2 reads FYEKMQ (reference sequence). The V end lost 5 bases, the J end lost 7 bases, and 11 bases lay between the germline ends. This CDR3 has 12 amino acids. DNA of the CDR3: TGTGCCAGCAGCGGGGGGAAGTGGACCCAGTACTTC. Its protein product is CASSGGKWTQYF.

In this sample, this clonotype turned up many times. This chain uses TRBV12-3 or TRBV12-4 with TRBJ2-1; 7 bases line up with TRBD1. The CDR3 extends over 13 amino acids. The J segment lost 13 bases and the V segment lost 6 bases, leaving 12 bases of the junction unmatched. CDR3: CASSRGQADQQFF. CDR3 in DNA: TGTGCCAGCAGCCGTGGACAGGCCGATCAACAGTTCTTC.

In its sample, this clonotype was seen many times. This chain connects TRBV28 to TRBJ1-1, with 8 bases matching TRBD1. The germline CDR1 and CDR2 sequences are MDHEN and SYDVKM. This CDR3 is 14 amino acids long. Trimming took 6 bases from V and 3 from J; bases not matched to a gene: 6. This CDR3 is CASRTGQGYTEAFF. The DNA of the CDR3 is TGTGCCAGCAGAACTGGACAGGGATACACTGAAGCTTTCTTT.

As for this clonotype: Being one base from a much bigger clone, this may be a read error. The gene calls are TRBV7-8 and TRBJ2-1, with 7 positions matching TRBD2. The CDR3 has 15 amino acids. The germline V gene encodes CDR1 SGHVS and CDR2 FQNEAQ. V lost 3 bases and J lost 6; bases outside the gene matches: 8. CDR3 residues: CASSFGRIARNEQFF. The CDR3 region has the DNA TGTGCCAGCAGCTTCGGGAGGATCGCGCGCAATGAGCAGTTCTTC. Complete variable domain (other parts from reference TRBV7-8 and TRBJ2-1): GAGVSQSPRYKVAKRGQDVALRCDPISGHVSLFWYQQALGQGPEFLTYFQNEAQLDKSGLPSDRFFAERPEGSVSTLKIQRTQQEDSAVYLCASSFGRIARNEQFFGPGTRLTVL.

The chain is built from TRBV19 and TRBJ2-3; 7 bases align to TRBD1. The length of the CDR3 is 15 residues. The trim removed 6 bases at V and 6 bases at J, leaving 12 bases unmatched. Germline values: CDR1 LNHDA, CDR2 SQIVND (reference sequence). The CDR3 DNA reads as TGTGCCAGTAGACAGGGACAGTCCCAACGGGATACGCAGTATTTT. As protein: CASRQGQSQRDTQYF.

This clonotype appeared a few times. The chain has TRBV14 and TRBJ2-3; D remains unclear. The germline V gene encodes CDR1 SGHDN and CDR2 FVKESK. This CDR3 contains 14 residues. V lost 3 bases to trimming and J lost 3 bases, with 10 bases between them. DNA of the CDR3: TGTGCCAGCAGCCATTGGACCGTTACAGATACGCAGTATTTT. This codes for CASSHWTVTDTQYF.

The CDR3 spells CATSRAIQPGGQYF. CDR3 bases: TGTGCCACCAGCAGAGCTATTCAACCCGGGGGGCAGTATTTT. J is TRBJ2-3 and V is TRBV15, with D possibly matching TRBD2 (6 bases). Germline CDR1 and CDR2: LNHNV and YYDKDF (reference sequence). Trimming shortened V by 1 base and J by 11 bases, and 16 bases separated the two germline ends. The CDR3 spans 14 residues.

This clonotype has more than one count but fewer than ten. This chain links TRBV11-2 with TRBJ2-2, with 12 bases aligning to TRBD2. CDR1 SGHAT and CDR2 FQNNGV come from the germline V gene. The CDR3 runs to 17 residues. The V and J ends lost 5 bases and 7 bases, in that order; junction bases with no gene match: 11. CDR3 sequence (DNA): TGTGCCAGCAGCCGCCGACTAGCGGGAGAGGTTTTCGGGGAGCTGTTTTTT. Residues: CASSRRLAGEVFGELFF. Filled out from reference TRBV11-2 and TRBJ2-2, the complete variable domain reads EAGVAQSPRYKIIEKRQSVAFWCNPISGHATLYWYQQILGQGPKLLIQFQNNGVVDDSQLPKDRFSAERLKGVDSTLKIQPAKLEDSAVYLCASSRRLAGEVFGELFFGEGSRLTVL.

V and J are TRBV27 and TRBJ2-2; D remains ambiguous. Trimming shortened V by 5 bases and J by 3 bases, and 4 bases separated the two germline ends. CDR3 size: 12 residues. Germline assignment: CDR1 MNHEY and CDR2 SMNVEV (reference sequence). CDR3 residues: CASSHHTGELFF. In DNA form, the CDR3 reads TGTGCCAGCAGTCACCACACCGGGGAGCTGTTTTTT.